The sequence of this T cell receptor (beta chain) was determined in a study of blood T cell repertoires in COVID-19. Study-wide background: The analysed material was cDNA or gDNA that came from T cells, B-cell-depleted T cells, or PBMCs.

Libraries were prepared by immunoSEQ multiplex PCR; TCRdb keeps only in-frame clonotypes and omits some of them. The repertoire includes roughly 170,000 clones, around four fifths of them detected once, and 3.6% sits in the top ten. This CDR3 spans 16 amino acids. CDR1 is SNHLY, CDR2 FYNNEI, per germline. V was trimmed by 1 base and J by 0 bases, leaving 10 bases between them. The rearrangement joins TRBV2 to TRBJ2-4, with D hard to call. The clonotype was recovered from a woman between 50 and 59 years old in a cohort exposed to, infected with or recovered from COVID-19 (not recorded which). The sequenced material came from PBMCs or T cells enriched from blood (not recorded which). The CDR3 bases are TGTGCCAGCAGTGAAGGAGGAACGATAGCCAAAAACATTCAGTACTTC. It codes for CASSEGGTIAKNIQYF.